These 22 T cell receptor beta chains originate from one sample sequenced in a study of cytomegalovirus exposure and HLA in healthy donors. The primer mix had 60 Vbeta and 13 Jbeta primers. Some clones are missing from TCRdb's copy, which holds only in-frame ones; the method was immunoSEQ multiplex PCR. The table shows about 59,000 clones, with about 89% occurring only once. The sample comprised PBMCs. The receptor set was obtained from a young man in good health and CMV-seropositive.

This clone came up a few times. CDR3 nucleotide sequence: TGTGCCTGGTTTATCAGCGGGAGGAACACAGATACGCAGTATTTT. It translates to CAWFISGRNTDTQYF. This chain uses TRBV30 with TRBJ2-3; TRBD2 matches at 9 bases. From germline, CDR1 is GTSNPN and CDR2 SVGIG (reference sequence). The ends lost 5 bases at V and 2 bases at J; junction bases unmatched: 8. The CDR3 sequence is 15 residues long.

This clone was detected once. The CDR3 DNA reads TGTGCCAGCAGCGCGATAGCGGGGGCTAGCACAGATACGCAGTATTTT. As protein: CASSAIAGASTDTQYF. This chain links TRBV5-5 with TRBJ2-3; 9 nucleotides agree with TRBD2. J lost 0 bases, V lost 4 bases, and 6 bases had no gene match. The CDR3 totals 16 residues. Germline lookup yields CDR1 SGHKS and CDR2 YYEKEE (reference sequence).

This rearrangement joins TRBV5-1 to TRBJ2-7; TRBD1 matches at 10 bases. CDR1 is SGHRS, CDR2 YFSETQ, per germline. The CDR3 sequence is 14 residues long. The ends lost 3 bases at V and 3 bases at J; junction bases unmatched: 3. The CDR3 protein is CASSSGTGDYEQYF. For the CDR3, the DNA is TGCGCCAGCAGCTCCGGGACAGGGGACTACGAGCAGTACTTC.

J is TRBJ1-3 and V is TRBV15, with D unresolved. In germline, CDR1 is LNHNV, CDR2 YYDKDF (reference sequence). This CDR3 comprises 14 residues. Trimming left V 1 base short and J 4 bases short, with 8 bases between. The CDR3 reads CATSRAGSGNTIYF. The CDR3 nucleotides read TGTGCCACCAGCAGAGCAGGTTCCGGAAACACCATATATTTT.

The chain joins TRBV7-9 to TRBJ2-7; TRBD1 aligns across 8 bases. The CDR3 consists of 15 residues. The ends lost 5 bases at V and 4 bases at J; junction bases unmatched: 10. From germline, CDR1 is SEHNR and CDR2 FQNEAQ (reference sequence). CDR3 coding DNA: TGTGCCAGCAGCCCTCAAATAGGACAGGGTTACGAGCAGTACTTC. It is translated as CASSPQIGQGYEQYF.

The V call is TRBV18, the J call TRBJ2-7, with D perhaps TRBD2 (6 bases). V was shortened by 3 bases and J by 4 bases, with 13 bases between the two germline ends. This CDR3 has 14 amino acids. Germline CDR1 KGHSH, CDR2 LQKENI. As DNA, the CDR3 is TGTGCCAGCTCACCGGGACTCCAAGGGTACGAGCAGTACTTC. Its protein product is CASSPGLQGYEQYF.

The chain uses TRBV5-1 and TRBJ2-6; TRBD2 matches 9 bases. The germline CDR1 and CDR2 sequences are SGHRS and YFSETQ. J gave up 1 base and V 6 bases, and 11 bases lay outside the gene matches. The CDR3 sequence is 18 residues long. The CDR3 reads CASTPLVAGVSGANVLTF. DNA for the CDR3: TGCGCCAGCACTCCCCTAGTAGCGGGAGTTTCTGGGGCCAACGTCCTGACTTTC.

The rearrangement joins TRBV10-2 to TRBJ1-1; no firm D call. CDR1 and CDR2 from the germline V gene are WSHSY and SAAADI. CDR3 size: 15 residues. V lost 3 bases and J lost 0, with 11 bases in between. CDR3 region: CASSDGGPVNTEAFF. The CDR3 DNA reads TGCGCCAGCAGTGACGGTGGGCCTGTGAACACTGAAGCTTTCTTT.

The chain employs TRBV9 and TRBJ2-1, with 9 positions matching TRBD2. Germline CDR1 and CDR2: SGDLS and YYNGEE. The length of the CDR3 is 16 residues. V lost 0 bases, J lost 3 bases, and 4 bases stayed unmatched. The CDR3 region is CASSVGLAEVYNEQFF. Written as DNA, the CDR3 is TGTGCCAGCAGCGTAGGACTAGCGGAGGTCTACAATGAGCAGTTCTTC.

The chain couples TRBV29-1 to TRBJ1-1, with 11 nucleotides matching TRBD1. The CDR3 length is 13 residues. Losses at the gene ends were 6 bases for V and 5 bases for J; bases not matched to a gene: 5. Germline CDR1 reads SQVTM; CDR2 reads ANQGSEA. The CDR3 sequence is CSVARDRGTEAFF. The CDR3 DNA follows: TGCAGCGTGGCCCGGGACAGGGGGACTGAAGCTTTCTTT. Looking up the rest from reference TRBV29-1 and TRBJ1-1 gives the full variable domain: SAVISQKPSRDICQRGTSLTIQCQVDSQVTMMFWYRQQPGQSLTLIATANQGSEATYESGFVIDKFPISRPNLTFSTLTVSNMSPEDSSIYLCSVARDRGTEAFFGQGTRLTVV.

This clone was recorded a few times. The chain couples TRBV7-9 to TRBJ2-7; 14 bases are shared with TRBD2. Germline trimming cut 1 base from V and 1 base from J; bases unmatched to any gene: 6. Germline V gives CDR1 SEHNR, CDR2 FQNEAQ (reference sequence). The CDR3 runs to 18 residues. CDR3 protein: CASSLGGLAGVASYEQYF. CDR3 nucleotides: TGTGCCAGCAGCTTAGGGGGACTAGCGGGAGTCGCGTCCTACGAGCAGTACTTC.

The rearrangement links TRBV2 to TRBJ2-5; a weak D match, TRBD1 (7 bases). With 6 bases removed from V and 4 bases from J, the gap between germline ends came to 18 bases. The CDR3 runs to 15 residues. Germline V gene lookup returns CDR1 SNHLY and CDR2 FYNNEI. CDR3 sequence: CASRADRVGGETQYF. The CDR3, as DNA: TGTGCCAGCAGGGCAGACAGGGTGGGGGGAGAGACCCAGTACTTC.

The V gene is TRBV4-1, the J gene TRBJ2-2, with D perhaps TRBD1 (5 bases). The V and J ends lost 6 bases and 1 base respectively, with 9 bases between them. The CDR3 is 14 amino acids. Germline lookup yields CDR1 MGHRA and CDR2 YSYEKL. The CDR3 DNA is TGCGCCAGCAGGCTACAGGAGAACACCGGGGAGCTGTTTTTT. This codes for CASRLQENTGELFF.

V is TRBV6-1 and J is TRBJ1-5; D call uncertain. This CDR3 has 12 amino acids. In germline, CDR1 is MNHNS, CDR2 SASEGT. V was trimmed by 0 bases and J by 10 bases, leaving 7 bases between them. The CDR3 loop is CASSEARGPQHF. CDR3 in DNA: TGTGCCAGCAGTGAAGCGAGAGGACCCCAGCATTTT.

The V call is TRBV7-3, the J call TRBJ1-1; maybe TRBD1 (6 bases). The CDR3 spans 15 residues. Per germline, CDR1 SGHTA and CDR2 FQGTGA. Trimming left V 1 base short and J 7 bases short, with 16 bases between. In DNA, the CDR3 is TGTGCCAGCAGCTTAAGCACAGGGCAGGACGGTGAAGCTTTCTTT. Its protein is CASSLSTGQDGEAFF.

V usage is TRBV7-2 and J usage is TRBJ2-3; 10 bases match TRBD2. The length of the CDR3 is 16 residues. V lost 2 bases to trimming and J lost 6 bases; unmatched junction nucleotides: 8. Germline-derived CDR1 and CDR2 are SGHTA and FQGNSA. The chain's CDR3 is CASSLRALAGDDTQYF. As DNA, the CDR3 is TGTGCCAGCAGCTTAAGGGCGCTAGCGGGAGACGATACGCAGTATTTT.

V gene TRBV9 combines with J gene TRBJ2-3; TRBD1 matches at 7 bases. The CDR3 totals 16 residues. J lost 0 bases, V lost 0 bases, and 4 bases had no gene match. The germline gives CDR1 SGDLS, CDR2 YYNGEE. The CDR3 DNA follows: TGTGCCAGCAGCGTAGACAGGGGCCTTAGCACAGATACGCAGTATTTT. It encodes CASSVDRGLSTDTQYF.

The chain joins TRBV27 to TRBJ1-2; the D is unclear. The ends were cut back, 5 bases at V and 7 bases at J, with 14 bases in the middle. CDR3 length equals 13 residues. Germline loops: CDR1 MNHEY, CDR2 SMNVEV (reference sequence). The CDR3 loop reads CASSPGGQAGYTF. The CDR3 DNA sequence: TGTGCCAGCAGTCCCGGAGGGCAGGCTGGCTACACCTTC.

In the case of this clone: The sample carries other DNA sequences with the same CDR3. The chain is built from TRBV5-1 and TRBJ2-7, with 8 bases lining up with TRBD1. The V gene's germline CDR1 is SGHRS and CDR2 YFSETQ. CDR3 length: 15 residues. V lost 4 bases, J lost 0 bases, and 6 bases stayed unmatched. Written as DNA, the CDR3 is TGCGCCAGCAGCCCAGGACAGGGAAGCTCCTACGAGCAGTACTTC. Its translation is CASSPGQGSSYEQYF.

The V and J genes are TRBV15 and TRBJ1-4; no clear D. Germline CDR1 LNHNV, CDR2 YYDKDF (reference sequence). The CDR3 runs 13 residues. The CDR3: CSKQKAAYEKLFF. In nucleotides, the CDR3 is TGTTCCAAGCAGAAGGCGGCATACGAAAAACTGTTTTTT. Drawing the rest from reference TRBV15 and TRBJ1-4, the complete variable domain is DAMVIQNPRYQVTQFGKPVTLSCSQTLNHNVMYWYQQKSSQAPKLLFHYYDKDFNNEADTPDNFQSRRPNTSFCFLDIRSPGLGDTAMYLCSKQKAAYEKLFFGSGTQLSVL.

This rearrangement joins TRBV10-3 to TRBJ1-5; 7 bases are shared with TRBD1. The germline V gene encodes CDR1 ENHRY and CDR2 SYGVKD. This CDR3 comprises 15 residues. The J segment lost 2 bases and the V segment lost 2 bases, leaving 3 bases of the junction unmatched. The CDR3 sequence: CAISETGVGNQPQHF. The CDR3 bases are TGTGCCATCAGTGAGACAGGGGTGGGCAATCAGCCCCAGCATTTT.

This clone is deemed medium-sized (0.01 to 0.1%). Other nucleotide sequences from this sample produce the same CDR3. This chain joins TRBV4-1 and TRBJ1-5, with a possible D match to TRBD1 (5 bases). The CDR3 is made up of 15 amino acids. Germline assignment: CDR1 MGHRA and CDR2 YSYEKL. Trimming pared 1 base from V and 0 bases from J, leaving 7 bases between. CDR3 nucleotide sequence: TGCGCCAGCAGCCAAGTGACAGATAGCAATCAGCCCCAGCATTTT. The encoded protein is CASSQVTDSNQPQHF.